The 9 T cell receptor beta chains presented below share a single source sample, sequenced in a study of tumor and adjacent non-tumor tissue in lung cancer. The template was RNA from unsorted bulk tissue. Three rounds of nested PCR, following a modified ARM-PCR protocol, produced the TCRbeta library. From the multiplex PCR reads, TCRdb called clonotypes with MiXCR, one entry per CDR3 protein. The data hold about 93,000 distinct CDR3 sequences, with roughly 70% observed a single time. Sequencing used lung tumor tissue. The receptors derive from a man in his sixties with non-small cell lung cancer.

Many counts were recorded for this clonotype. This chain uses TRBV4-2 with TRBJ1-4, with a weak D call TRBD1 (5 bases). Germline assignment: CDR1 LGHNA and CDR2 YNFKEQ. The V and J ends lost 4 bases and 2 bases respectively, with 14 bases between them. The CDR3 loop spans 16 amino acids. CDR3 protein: CASSRTQGGTNEKLFF. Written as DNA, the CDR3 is TGTGCCAGCAGCCGTACCCAGGGTGGGACTAATGAAAAACTGTTTTTT.

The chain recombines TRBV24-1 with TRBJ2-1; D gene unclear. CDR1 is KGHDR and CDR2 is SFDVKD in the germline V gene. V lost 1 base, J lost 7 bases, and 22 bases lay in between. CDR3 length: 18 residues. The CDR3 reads CATSDLIWIVFRRNEQFF. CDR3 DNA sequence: TGTGCCACCAGTGATTTAATCTGGATAGTGTTCCGAAGGAATGAGCAGTTCTTC.

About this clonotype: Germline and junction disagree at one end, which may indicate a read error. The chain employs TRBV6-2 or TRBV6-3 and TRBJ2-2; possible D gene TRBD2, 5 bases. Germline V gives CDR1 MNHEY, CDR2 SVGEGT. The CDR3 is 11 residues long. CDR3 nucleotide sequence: TGTGTCAGCAACCTAGCCGGGGAACTGTTTTTT. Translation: CVSNLAGELFF.

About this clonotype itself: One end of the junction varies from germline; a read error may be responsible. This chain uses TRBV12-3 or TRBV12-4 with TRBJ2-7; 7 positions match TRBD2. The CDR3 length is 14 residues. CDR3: CASSLDGGGSEQYF. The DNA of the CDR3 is TGTGCAAGCAGTTTAGATGGGGGGGGTTCCGAGCAGTACTTC.

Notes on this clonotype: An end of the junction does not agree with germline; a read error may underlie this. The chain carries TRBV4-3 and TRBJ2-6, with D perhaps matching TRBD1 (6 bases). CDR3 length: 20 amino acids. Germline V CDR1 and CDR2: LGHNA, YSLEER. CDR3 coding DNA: TGCGCCAGCAGCAAAACGGGTGGGGCAGGGGTTGTCTCTGGGTCCAACGTCCTGACTTTC. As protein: CASSKTGGAGVVSGSNVLTF.

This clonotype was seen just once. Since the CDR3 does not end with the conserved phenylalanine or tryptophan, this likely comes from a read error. The CDR3: CASTGTGGTHEQYI. The CDR3 DNA reads TGTGCCAGCACAGGGACAGGGGGTACCCACGAGCAGTACATC. The chain recombines TRBV12-3 or TRBV12-4 with TRBJ2-7, with 11 nucleotides matching TRBD1. CDR3 size: 14 residues. V lost 7 bases to trimming and J lost 5 bases; unmatched junction nucleotides: 7.

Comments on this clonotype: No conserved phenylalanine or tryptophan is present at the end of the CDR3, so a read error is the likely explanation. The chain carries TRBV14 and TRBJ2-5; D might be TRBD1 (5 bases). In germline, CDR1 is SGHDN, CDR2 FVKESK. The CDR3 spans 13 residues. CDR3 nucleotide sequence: TGTGCCAGGAGCCAAGGGGTCCAAGAGACCCAGTACTTA. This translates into CARSQGVQETQYL.

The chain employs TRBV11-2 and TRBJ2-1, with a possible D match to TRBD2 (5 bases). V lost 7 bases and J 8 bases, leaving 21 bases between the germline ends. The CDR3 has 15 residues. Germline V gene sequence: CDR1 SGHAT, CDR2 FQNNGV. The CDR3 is CASIPHPEMRDEQFF. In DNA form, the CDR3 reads TGTGCCAGCATCCCGCACCCGGAGATGAGGGATGAGCAGTTCTTC.

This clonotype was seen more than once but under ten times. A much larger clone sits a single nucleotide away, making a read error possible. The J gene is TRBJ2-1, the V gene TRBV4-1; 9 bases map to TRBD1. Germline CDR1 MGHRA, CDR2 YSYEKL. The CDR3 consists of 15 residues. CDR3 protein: CASSLWTGAYKEQFF. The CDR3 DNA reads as TGCGCCAGCAGTCTCTGGACAGGGGCGTACAAAGAGCAGTTCTTC.